This T cell receptor beta chain stems from a study of vaccination and CD4 T cells after COVID-19. Sequencing of DNA taken from cultured CD4+ T cells relied on the Oncomine TCR Beta short-read assay. TCRdb re-analysed the PCR reads in MiXCR, keeping a single row per CDR3 protein. The table has about 10,000 distinct CDR3 sequences, 30% to 35% seen once. The treatment denotes: approximately nine-day PBMC culture with coronavirus spike peptide pools or control peptides (ViraFEST assay). Samples of CD4+ T cells were obtained from the unexposed donor before the COVID-19 pandemic (2011-2018). With V trimmed by 4 bases and J by 8 bases, 5 bases remained unmatched. The germline V gene has CDR1 SGHAT and CDR2 FQNNGV. The length of the CDR3 is 14 residues. For this clonotype: The antigen remains undetermined.

The clonotype originates from a human donor in good health. The chain has TRBV11-2 and TRBJ1-6; 7 nucleotides align to TRBD1. The sample consisted of CD4+ T cells from blood, cultured in vitro. In DNA form, the CDR3 reads TGTGCCAGCAGCTATACAGGGGCGGATTCACCCCTCCACTTT. It translates to CASSYTGADSPLHF. The full variable domain, completed using reference TRBV11-2 and TRBJ1-6, is EAGVAQSPRYKIIEKRQSVAFWCNPISGHATLYWYQQILGQGPKLLIQFQNNGVVDDSQLPKDRFSAERLKGVDSTLKIQPAKLEDSAVYLCASSYTGADSPLHFGNGTRLTVT.